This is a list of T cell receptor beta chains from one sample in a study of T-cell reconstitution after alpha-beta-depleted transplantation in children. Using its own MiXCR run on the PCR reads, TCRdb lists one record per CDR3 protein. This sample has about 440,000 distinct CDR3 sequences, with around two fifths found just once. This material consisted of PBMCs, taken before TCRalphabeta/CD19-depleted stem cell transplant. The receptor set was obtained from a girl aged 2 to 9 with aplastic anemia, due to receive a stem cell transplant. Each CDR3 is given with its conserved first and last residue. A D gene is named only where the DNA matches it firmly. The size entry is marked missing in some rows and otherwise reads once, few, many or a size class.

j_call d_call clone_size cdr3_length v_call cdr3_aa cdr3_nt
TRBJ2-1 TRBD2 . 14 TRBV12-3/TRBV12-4 CASNIAGVHNEQFF TGTGCCAGCAACATAGCGGGAGTCCACAATGAGCAGTTCTTC
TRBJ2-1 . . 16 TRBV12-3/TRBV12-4 CASSLALVRGHNEQFF TGTGCCAGCAGTTTAGCGCTGGTGCGGGGACACAATGAGCAGTTCTTC
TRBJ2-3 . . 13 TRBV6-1 CATENSVTDTQYF TGTGCCACCGAGAACTCAGTCACAGATACGCAGTATTTT
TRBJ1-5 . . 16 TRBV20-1 CSARDKVTDSNQPQHF TGCAGTGCTAGAGATAAGGTCACAGATAGCAATCAGCCCCAGCATTTT
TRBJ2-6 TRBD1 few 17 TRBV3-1 CASSPTGGSTGANVLTF TGTGCCAGCAGCCCGACAGGGGGCAGCACTGGGGCCAACGTCCTGACTTTC
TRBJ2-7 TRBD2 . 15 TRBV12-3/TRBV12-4 CASSLPGTSVVEQYF TGTGCCAGCAGTTTACCTGGGACTAGCGTAGTCGAGCAGTACTTC
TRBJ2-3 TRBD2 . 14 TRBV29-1 CSYRLAGETDTQYF TGCAGCTATCGACTAGCGGGAGAGACAGATACGCAGTATTTT
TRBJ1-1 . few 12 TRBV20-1 CSAGSRNTEAFF TGCAGTGCTGGGAGCCGGAACACTGAAGCTTTCTTT
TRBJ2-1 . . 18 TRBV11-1 CASSLAGGRPGGYNEQFF TGTGCCAGCAGCTTAGCGGGGGGCCGACCAGGGGGATACAATGAGCAGTTCTTC
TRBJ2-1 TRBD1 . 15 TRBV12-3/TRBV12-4 CASSFTGQTYNEQFF TGTGCCAGCAGTTTTACGGGACAGACATACAATGAGCAGTTCTTC
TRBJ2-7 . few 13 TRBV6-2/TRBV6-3 CASSPNGLYEQYF TGTGCCAGCAGTCCCAATGGACTATACGAGCAGTACTTC
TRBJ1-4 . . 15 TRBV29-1 CSVEDRGRGGEKLFF TGCAGCGTTGAAGATCGAGGCAGGGGAGGTGAAAAACTGTTTTTT
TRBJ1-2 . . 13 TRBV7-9 CASSLEGGNGYTF TGTGCCAGCAGCCTCGAGGGGGGGAATGGCTACACCTTC
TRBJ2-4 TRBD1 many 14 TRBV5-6 CASSFGTGHNIQYF TGTGCCAGCAGCTTCGGGACAGGGCATAACATTCAGTACTTC
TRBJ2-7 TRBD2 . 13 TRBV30 CAWSVGGSYEQYF TGTGCCTGGAGTGTGGGGGGGTCCTACGAGCAGTACTTC
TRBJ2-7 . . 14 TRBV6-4 CASSRGSSSYEQYF TGTGCCAGCAGCCGGGGGAGCAGCTCCTACGAGCAGTACTTC
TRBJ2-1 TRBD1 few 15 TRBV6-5 CASSYPGTGGNEQFF TGTGCCAGCAGTTACCCCGGGACAGGGGGCAATGAGCAGTTCTTC
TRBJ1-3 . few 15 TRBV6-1 CASSDWGILGNTIYF TGTGCCAGCAGTGATTGGGGGATCCTCGGAAACACCATATATTTT
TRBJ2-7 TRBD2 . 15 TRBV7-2 CASSLGPAGAGEQYF TGTGCCAGCAGCTTAGGCCCAGCGGGGGCGGGCGAGCAGTACTTC
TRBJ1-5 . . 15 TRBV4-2 CASSLRAEGNQPQHF TGTGCCAGCAGCCTAAGAGCAGAGGGCAATCAGCCCCAGCATTTT
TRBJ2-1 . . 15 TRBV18 CASSTSRSSYNEQFF TGTGCCAGCTCAACATCTAGGAGCTCCTACAATGAGCAGTTCTTC
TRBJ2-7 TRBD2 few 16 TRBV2 CASSLTRLAISYEQYF TGTGCCAGCAGTCTTACCCGACTAGCTATCTCCTACGAGCAGTACTTC
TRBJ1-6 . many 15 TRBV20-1 CSASPGTVYNSPLHF TGCAGTGCTAGTCCGGGCACCGTCTATAATTCACCCCTCCACTTT
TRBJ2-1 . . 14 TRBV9 CASSKWDGDNEQFF TGTGCCAGCAGCAAGTGGGATGGGGACAATGAGCAGTTCTTC
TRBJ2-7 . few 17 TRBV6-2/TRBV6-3 CASSYSPQGSNSYEQYF TGTGCCAGCAGTTACTCCCCCCAGGGGTCTAACTCCTACGAGCAGTACTTC
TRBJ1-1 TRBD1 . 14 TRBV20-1 CSATTGGGNTEAFF TGCAGTGCTACTACAGGGGGGGGGAACACTGAAGCTTTCTTT
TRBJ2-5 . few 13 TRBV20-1 CSADQTGRETQYF TGCAGTGCTGACCAGACAGGGAGGGAGACCCAGTACTTC
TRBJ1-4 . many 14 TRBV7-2 CASSLTRADGELFF TGTGCCAGCAGCTTAACCCGGGCTGATGGGGAACTGTTTTTT
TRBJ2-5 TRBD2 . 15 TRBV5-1 CASSPTTSGRETQYF TGCGCCAGCAGCCCTACGACTAGCGGGAGGGAGACCCAGTACTTC
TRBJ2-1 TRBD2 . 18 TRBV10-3 CAISESVEREASYNEQFF TGTGCCATCAGTGAGTCTGTGGAGCGGGAGGCCTCCTACAATGAGCAGTTCTTC
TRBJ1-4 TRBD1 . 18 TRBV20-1 CSAREDGNRGATNEKLFF TGCAGTGCTAGAGAAGATGGAAACAGGGGGGCAACTAATGAAAAACTGTTTTTT
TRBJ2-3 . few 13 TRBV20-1 CSVGQGMGDTQYF TGCAGTGTAGGGCAGGGGATGGGAGATACGCAGTATTTT
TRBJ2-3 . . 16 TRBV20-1 CSAALSLGGGTDTQYF TGCAGTGCGGCACTCTCTCTAGGGGGGGGGACAGATACGCAGTATTTT
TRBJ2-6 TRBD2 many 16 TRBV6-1 CASRLAVSSGANVLTF TGTGCCAGCAGGCTAGCGGTGAGCTCTGGGGCCAACGTCCTGACTTTC
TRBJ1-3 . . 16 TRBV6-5 CASSYFKGSSGNTIYF TGTGCCAGCAGTTACTTCAAGGGGAGCTCTGGAAACACCATATATTTT
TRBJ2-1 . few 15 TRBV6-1 CASAVGAYSYNEQFF TGTGCCAGCGCGGTCGGGGCCTACTCCTACAATGAGCAGTTCTTC
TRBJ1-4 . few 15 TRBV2 CASTRQGSGNEKLFF TGTGCCAGCACAAGACAAGGCTCCGGTAATGAAAAACTGTTTTTT
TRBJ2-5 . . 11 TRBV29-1 CSVLGGETQYF TGCAGCGTCCTTGGGGGGGAGACCCAGTACTTC
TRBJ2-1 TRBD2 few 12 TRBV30 CAWKREGNEQFF TGTGCCTGGAAGCGGGAGGGGAATGAGCAGTTCTTC
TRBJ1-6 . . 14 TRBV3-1 CASSQGRYNSPLHF TGTGCCAGCAGCCAGGGACGGTATAATTCACCCCTCCACTTT
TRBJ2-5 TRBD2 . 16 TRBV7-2 CASSLTSGGNSETQYF TGTGCCAGCAGCTTGACTAGCGGGGGGAACTCAGAGACCCAGTACTTC
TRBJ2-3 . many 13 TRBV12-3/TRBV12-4 CASTPRPADTQYF TGTGCCAGCACCCCCAGGCCCGCAGATACGCAGTATTTT
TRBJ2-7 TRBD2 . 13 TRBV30 CARTSGPSYEQYF TGTGCCCGCACTAGCGGACCCTCCTACGAGCAGTACTTC
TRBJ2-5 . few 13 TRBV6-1 CASIGPGGETQYF TGTGCCAGCATTGGGCCAGGCGGGGAGACCCAGTACTTC
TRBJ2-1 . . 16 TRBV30 CAWSVRGTRVYNEQFF TGTGCCTGGAGTGTACGCGGGACAAGGGTCTACAATGAGCAGTTCTTC
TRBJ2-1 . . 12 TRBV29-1 CSVGKLENEQFF TGCAGCGTTGGAAAACTAGAGAATGAGCAGTTCTTC
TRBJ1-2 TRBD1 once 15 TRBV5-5 CASSWGQRANYGYTF TGTGCCAGCAGCTGGGGACAGAGAGCTAACTATGGCTACACCTTC
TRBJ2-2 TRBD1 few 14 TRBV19 CASKTGAQFGELFF TGTGCCAGTAAGACAGGGGCGCAGTTCGGGGAGCTGTTTTTT
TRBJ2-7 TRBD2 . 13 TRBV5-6 CASSQGLVDEQYF TGTGCCAGCAGCCAGGGACTAGTAGACGAGCAGTACTTC
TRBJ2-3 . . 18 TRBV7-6 CASSSISEGPEAADTQYF TGTGCCAGCAGCTCTATCTCCGAGGGCCCTGAAGCCGCTGATACGCAGTATTTT
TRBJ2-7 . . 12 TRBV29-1 CSVVGVRDEQYF TGCAGCGTTGTGGGCGTTCGGGACGAGCAGTACTTC
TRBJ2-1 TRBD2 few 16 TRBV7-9 CASSLVDGSGMNEQFF TGTGCCAGCAGCTTAGTAGACGGGAGCGGGATGAATGAGCAGTTCTTC
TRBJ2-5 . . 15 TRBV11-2 CASSSSGTDQETQYF TGTGCCAGCAGCTCATCCGGGACGGATCAAGAGACCCAGTACTTC
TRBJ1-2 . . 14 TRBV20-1 CSASWGIGGYGYTF TGCAGTGCTAGTTGGGGGATAGGGGGCTATGGCTACACCTTC
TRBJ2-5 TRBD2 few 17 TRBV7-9 CASSLFASGEKGETQYF TGTGCCAGCAGCTTATTTGCTAGCGGGGAGAAGGGAGAGACCCAGTACTTC